This T cell receptor (beta chain) was captured by sequencing in a study of T cells in Graves' hyperthyroidism and ophthalmopathy (dated by TCRdb to the late 2010s). Broadly, across the study: Peripheral blood samples were taken at initial diagnosis, before any treatment was given. After blood sampling, hyperthyroidism patients were treated with methimazole at a starting dose of 30 mg daily, and ophthalmopathy patients were treated with high-dose intravenous methylprednisolone. The 75 to 100 discovery patients were divided at random into training and test sets in a 7:3 ratio. The paper describes TCR Vbeta CDR3 sequencing of 120 to 150 peripheral blood samples, made up of under 50 ophthalmopathy patients, around 78 hyperthyroidism patients and approximately 17 progressor patients. Whether ophthalmopathy could be predicted prospectively was tested in an independent validation cohort made up of 18 to 20 hyperthyroidism patients plus 17 patients who later progressed to ophthalmopathy. A discovery cohort of roughly 100 patients, roughly 43 with Graves' ophthalmopathy and 55 to 60 with stable Graves' hyperthyroidism, was used to find distinguishing TCR V-J signatures. In addition, the study compared T-cell repertoires in thyroid tissue and in blood from over 5 Graves' hyperthyroidism patients.

The TCR beta CDR3 regions were amplified from RNA transcripts. The first round of RT-PCR for the TCR CDR3 was performed with the HTBI primer set and the Qiagen OneStep RT-PCR kit. The libraries were constructed in a second round of multiplex PCR and then size-selected and purified. Libraries were sequenced paired-end with 100 bp reads on an Illumina HiSeq2000. Per the source publication's procedure: SOAPnuke was used to process the raw data, removing reads that contained adapters or uncalled bases, had a mean Phred below 15, or lacked an exact match to the constant primer or identifier. High-quality paired reads were merged using COPE v1.2.5, and each unique nucleotide sequence was defined as a clonotype. Clonotypes were aligned to IMGT TRBV, TRBD and TRBJ reference segments using MiTCR v1.1. The analysis was restricted to V-J combinations with a frequency above 0.0001, which together covered over 99% of the repertoires. A TCS score was defined as the ratio of F50 (clonal expansion) to E x V (chaos), with BLOSUM62-based TCRdist applied between CDR3 peptides within each V-J. Welch's t-statistics and random forest reduced roughly 540 V-J features to 10 to 15, which were used in a naive Bayes classifier (R e1071). TCRdb handled the public reads itself, with Q25 trimming in fastp and clone calling in MiXCR, and kept productive beta chains. A single entry per CDR3 protein holds the most common genes and DNA from its merged rows. These V and J calls derive from TCRdb rather than the authors' analysis. This sample holds about 700,000 distinct CDR3 sequences; approximately 14% were observed only once. Roughly 10% of the sample rests with the top ten.

CDR1 SGHAT and CDR2 FQNNGV are derived from the germline V gene. V sheds 4 bases and J sheds 2 bases, leaving 9 bases between their ends. The CDR3 numbers 14 residues from cysteine through phenylalanine. The DNA shown is the 42-base CDR3, in frame from base 1. Graves' hyperthyroidism was defined as stable when no progression to ophthalmopathy occurred over 18 months of follow-up. Hyperthyroidism patients were aged 18 to 65 years and newly diagnosed, with disease duration of less than 2 months. Patients with uncontrolled infections, other autoimmune diseases, pregnancy or lactation were excluded. Diagnoses were established on the basis of clinical symptoms, serum thyroxine and TRAb, thyroid ultrasound, and orbital computed tomography. PBMCs were separated from about 10 ml of fresh peripheral blood using Ficoll-Paque density gradient centrifugation. Total RNA was extracted using Trizol reagent, and RNA quality was assessed on an Agilent 2100 Bioanalyzer.

What the study reported, not specific to this receptor: In cross-validation, a model built on a 13 V-J signature told ophthalmopathy apart from stable hyperthyroidism with approximately 90% sensitivity and roughly 81% specificity, and in testing the same model reached 80%/75%. No statistical method was used to set the sample size in advance, and investigators knew the group allocation. Most expanded thyroid clonotypes (frequency above 0.001) were also found in blood, which suggests that blood repertoires may mirror thyroid immune responses. In validation, the model predicted progression to ophthalmopathy with around 71% sensitivity and 72.22% specificity, a median of about 6.7 months before onset.

This clonotype was detected ten times or more. The clone's antigen remains unknown. Per-base qualities were not stored, and no clone one base away is much larger. The sequence is built from TRBV11-2 and TRBJ1-3, with the identity of the D gene unclear. The clonotype was recovered from a woman aged 18-35 years with Graves' hyperthyroidism. Sequenced: blood. The CDR3 is CASSSARPGNTIYF. The sequenced DNA: TGTGCCAGCAGCTCAGCCCGACCTGGAAACACCATATATTTT.